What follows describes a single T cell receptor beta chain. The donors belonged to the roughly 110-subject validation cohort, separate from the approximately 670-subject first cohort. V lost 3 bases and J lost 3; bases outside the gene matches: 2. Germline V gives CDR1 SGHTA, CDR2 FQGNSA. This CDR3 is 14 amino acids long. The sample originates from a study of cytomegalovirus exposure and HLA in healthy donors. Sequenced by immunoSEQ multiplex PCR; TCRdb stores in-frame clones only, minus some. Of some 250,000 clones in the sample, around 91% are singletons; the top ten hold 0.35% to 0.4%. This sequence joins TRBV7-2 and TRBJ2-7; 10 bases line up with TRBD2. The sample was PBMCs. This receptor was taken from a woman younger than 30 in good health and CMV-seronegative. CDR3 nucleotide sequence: TGTGCCAGCAGCTTTTCTAGCGGGGGCTACGAGCAGTACTTC. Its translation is CASSFSSGGYEQYF.